This T cell receptor beta chain comes out of a study of breast tumors, draining lymph nodes, adjacent tissues. The CDR3 is 15 residues long. V shed 3 bases, J shed 5 bases, and the junction held 6 bases outside the gene matches. One entry per CDR3 protein, called by TCRdb with MiXCR from the multiplex PCR reads. The table lists some 100,000 distinct CDR3 sequences, around 20% of them singletons. This clonotype has a count of ten or more. The antigen is undetermined. Breast cancer patients provided tissue from their axillary draining lymph nodes. The study, taken as a whole, reports: Compared with basal-like, luminal-like tumors shared significantly more repertoire with nontumor tissue. Tumor repertoires ranked between lymph nodes and nontumor tissue in diversity, with V and J gene preferences. The data were judged consistent with most tumor T cells coming from lymph node and expanding in tumor.

This receptor was obtained from a female donor with breast cancer. Some clones in this sample may be carry-over from other donors' samples. V usage is TRBV12-3 or TRBV12-4 and J usage is TRBJ2-3; 9 nucleotides agree with TRBD2. The sample consisted of axillary lymph node tissue. The CDR3 nucleotides read TGTGCCAGCAGTTTCCAGGGACTAGCTAAAGATACGCAGTATTTT. It yields the protein CASSFQGLAKDTQYF.